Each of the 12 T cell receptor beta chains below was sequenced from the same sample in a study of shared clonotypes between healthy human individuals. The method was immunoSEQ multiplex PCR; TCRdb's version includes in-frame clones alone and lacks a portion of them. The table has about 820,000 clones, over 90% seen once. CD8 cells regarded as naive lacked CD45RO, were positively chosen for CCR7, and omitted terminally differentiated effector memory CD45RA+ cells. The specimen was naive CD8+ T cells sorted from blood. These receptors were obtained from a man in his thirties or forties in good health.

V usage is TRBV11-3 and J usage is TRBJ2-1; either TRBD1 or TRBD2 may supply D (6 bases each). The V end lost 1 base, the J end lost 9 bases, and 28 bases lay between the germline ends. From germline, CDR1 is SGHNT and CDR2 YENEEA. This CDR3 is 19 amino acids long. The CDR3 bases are TGTGCCAGCAGCTTAGCTAAGCACAGGGCCGAAATTTGGAGGGGTGAGCAGTTCTTC. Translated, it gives CASSLAKHRAEIWRGEQFF.

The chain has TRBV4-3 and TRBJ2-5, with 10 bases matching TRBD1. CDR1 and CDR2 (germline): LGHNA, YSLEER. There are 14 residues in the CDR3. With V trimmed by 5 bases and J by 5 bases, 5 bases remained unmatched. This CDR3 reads CASSTGTGDETQYF. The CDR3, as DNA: TGCGCCAGCAGCACCGGGACAGGGGATGAGACCCAGTACTTC.

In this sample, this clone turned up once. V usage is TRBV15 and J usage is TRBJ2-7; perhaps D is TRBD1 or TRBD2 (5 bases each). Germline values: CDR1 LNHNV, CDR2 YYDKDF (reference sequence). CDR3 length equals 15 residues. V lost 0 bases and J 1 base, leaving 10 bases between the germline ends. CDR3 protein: CATSRDLGPSYEQYF. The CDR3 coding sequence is TGTGCCACCAGCAGAGATTTGGGACCATCCTACGAGCAGTACTTC.

CDR3: CASSRTDFGEQYF. The CDR3 DNA is TGCGCCAGCAGTCGGACAGACTTTGGTGAGCAGTACTTC. This rearrangement joins TRBV10-2 to TRBJ2-7; TRBD1 might be the D (6 bases). Germline values: CDR1 WSHSY, CDR2 SAAADI. The CDR3 sequence is 13 residues long. Between the trimmed V and J ends, which lost 5 bases and 7 bases, there was a span of 15 bases.

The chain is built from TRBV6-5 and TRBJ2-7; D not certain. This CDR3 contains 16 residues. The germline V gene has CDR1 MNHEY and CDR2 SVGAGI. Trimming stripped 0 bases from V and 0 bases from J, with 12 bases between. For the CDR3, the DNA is TGTGCCAGCAGTTACTCGACCGGGCTCCTCTCCTACGAGCAGTACTTC. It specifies CASSYSTGLLSYEQYF.

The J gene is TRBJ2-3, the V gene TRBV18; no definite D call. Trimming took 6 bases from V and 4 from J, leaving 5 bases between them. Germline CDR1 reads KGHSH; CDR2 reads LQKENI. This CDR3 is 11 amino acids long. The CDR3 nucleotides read TGTGCCAGCTCCGTGGCAGATACGCAGTATTTT. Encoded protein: CASSVADTQYF.

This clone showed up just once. The CDR3 region has the DNA TGTGCCAGCAGTTACTCGACCACAGGGAACACTGAAGCTTTCTTT. It encodes CASSYSTTGNTEAFF. The gene calls are TRBV6-5 and TRBJ1-1; tentatively, D is TRBD1 (5 bases). The CDR3 covers 15 residues. Germline values: CDR1 MNHEY, CDR2 SVGAGI. V lost 0 bases and J lost 1, with 9 bases in between.

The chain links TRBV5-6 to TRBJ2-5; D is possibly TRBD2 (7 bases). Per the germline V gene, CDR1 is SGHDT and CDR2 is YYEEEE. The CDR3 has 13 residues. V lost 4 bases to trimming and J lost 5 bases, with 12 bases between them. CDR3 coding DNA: TGTGCCAGCAGCCACGGGGGGCGGGAGACCCAGTACTTC. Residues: CASSHGGRETQYF. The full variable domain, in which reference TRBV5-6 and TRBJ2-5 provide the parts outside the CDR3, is DAGVTQSPTHLIKTRGQQVTLRCSPKSGHDTVSWYQQALGQGPQFIFQYYEEEERQRGNFPDRFSGHQFPNYSSELNVNALLLGDSALYLCASSHGGRETQYFGPGTRLLVL.

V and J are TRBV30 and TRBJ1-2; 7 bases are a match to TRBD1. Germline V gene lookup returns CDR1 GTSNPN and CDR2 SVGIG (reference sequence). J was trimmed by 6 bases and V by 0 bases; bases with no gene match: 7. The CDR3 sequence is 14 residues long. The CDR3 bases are TGTGCCTGGAGTGTACTTGAGGGGGCGGATGGCTACACCTTC. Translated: CAWSVLEGADGYTF.

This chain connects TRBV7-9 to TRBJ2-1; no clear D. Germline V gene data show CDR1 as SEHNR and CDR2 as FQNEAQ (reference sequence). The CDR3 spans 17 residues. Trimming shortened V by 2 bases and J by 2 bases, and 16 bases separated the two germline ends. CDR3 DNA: TGTGCCAGCAGCTTACAGGAACTCGCTGGGGCCTACAATGAGCAGTTCTTC. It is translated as CASSLQELAGAYNEQFF.

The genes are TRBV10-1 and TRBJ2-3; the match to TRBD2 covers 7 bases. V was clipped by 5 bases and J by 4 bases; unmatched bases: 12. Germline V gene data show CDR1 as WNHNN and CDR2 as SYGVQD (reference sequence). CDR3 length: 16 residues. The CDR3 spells CASSYEEAGEPDTQYF. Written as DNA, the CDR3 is TGCGCCAGCAGTTACGAGGAGGCGGGAGAACCAGATACGCAGTATTTT.

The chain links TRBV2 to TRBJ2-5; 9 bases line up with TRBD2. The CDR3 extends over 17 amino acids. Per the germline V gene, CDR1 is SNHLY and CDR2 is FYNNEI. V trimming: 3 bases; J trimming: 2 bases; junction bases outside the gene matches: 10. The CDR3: CASSDPGASGNQETQYF. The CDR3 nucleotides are TGTGCCAGCAGTGATCCGGGGGCTAGCGGGAATCAAGAGACCCAGTACTTC.